Listed below are T cell receptor beta chains from one sample, sequenced in a study of OX40 agonist ivuxolimab in advanced cancers. Sequencing used immunoSEQ multiplex PCR; TCRdb keeps in-frame clones, though not all of them. Of 31,000 or so clones in the sample, roughly 81% are singletons; the top ten hold about a fifth. This sample comprised CD4+ or CD8+ T cells sorted from blood, obtained in a trial of the OX40 agonist ivuxolimab. These receptors came from an adult with an advanced solid tumor such as melanoma, head and neck, liver or kidney cancer. Each CDR3 is given with its conserved first and last residue. The order of the fields is clone size, D gene, V gene, J gene, CDR3 DNA, CDR3 protein. The D gene is left open where the match is weak. Size tells how often a clone was seen (once, few, many) or the class of an expanded clone, and some rows leave it out.

clone size: -; D gene: -; V gene: TRBV4-1; J gene: TRBJ2-5; CDR3 DNA: TGCGCCAGCAGCCAGGATGGGATATCAGGGAGATTAGTGACCCAGTACTTC; CDR3 protein: CASSQDGISGRLVTQYF
clone size: -; D gene: -; V gene: TRBV13; J gene: TRBJ2-7; CDR3 DNA: TGTGCCAGCAGCTTCCAGAAATCCTACGAGCAGTACTTC; CDR3 protein: CASSFQKSYEQYF
clone size: -; D gene: -; V gene: TRBV5-6; J gene: TRBJ2-1; CDR3 DNA: TGTGCCAGCAGCCCGCTGGGGGCTAGCGGTGACAATGAGCAGTTCTTC; CDR3 protein: CASSPLGASGDNEQFF
clone size: -; D gene: TRBD1; V gene: TRBV5-4; J gene: TRBJ2-5; CDR3 DNA: TGTGCCAGCAGCTTTCGGACAGGCCAAGAGACCCAGTACTTC; CDR3 protein: CASSFRTGQETQYF
clone size: -; D gene: TRBD1; V gene: TRBV7-3; J gene: TRBJ1-6; CDR3 DNA: TGTGCCAGCAGCCGAAGACAGGGTAATTCACCCCTCCACTTT; CDR3 protein: CASSRRQGNSPLHF
clone size: -; D gene: -; V gene: TRBV7-3; J gene: TRBJ2-3; CDR3 DNA: TGTGCCAGCAGCTACCAGTTGGGAGATACGCAGTATTTT; CDR3 protein: CASSYQLGDTQYF
clone size: once; D gene: TRBD1; V gene: TRBV29-1; J gene: TRBJ2-1; CDR3 DNA: TGCAGCGTTGAACCTGACAGGGTTTCACTGTTCTTC; CDR3 protein: CSVEPDRVSLFF
clone size: -; D gene: -; V gene: TRBV28; J gene: TRBJ2-3; CDR3 DNA: TGTGCCAGCAGTTTTACGGTAAATACGCAGTATTTT; CDR3 protein: CASSFTVNTQYF
clone size: -; D gene: TRBD2; V gene: TRBV29-1; J gene: TRBJ2-5; CDR3 DNA: TGCAGCGTGCTAGGGCTAGCGGGGGCACAAGAGACCCAGTACTTC; CDR3 protein: CSVLGLAGAQETQYF
clone size: few; D gene: -; V gene: TRBV14; J gene: TRBJ2-7; CDR3 DNA: TGTGCCAGCAGCCCGAGCTCCTACGAGCAGTACTTC; CDR3 protein: CASSPSSYEQYF
clone size: -; D gene: -; V gene: TRBV28; J gene: TRBJ1-3; CDR3 DNA: TGTGCCAGCAGCTCCTACCCCCTCGGACACCTTGGAAACACCATATATTTT; CDR3 protein: CASSSYPLGHLGNTIYF
clone size: -; D gene: -; V gene: TRBV6-8; J gene: TRBJ1-2; CDR3 DNA: TGTGCCAGCAGTTACGGCAGGGGTCGCGGCTACACCTTC; CDR3 protein: CASSYGRGRGYTF
clone size: few; D gene: -; V gene: TRBV2; J gene: TRBJ1-5; CDR3 DNA: TGTGCCAGCAGCACCCGGGGCAGGTTGAGCAATCAGCCCCAGCATTTT; CDR3 protein: CASSTRGRLSNQPQHF
clone size: -; D gene: TRBD1; V gene: TRBV6-1; J gene: TRBJ1-4; CDR3 DNA: TGTGCCAGCAGTGCCCGGGACAGTGCGGGCTGGAATGAAAAACTGTTTTTT; CDR3 protein: CASSARDSAGWNEKLFF
clone size: -; D gene: -; V gene: TRBV5-1; J gene: TRBJ2-4; CDR3 DNA: TGCGCCAGCAGCCCCGGATCGCCCAAAAACATTCAGTACTTC; CDR3 protein: CASSPGSPKNIQYF
clone size: -; D gene: TRBD1; V gene: TRBV19; J gene: TRBJ1-5; CDR3 DNA: TGTGCCAGTAACACAGGGGGGGGGCAGCCCCAGCATTTT; CDR3 protein: CASNTGGGQPQHF
clone size: -; D gene: TRBD2; V gene: TRBV5-1; J gene: TRBJ2-1; CDR3 DNA: TGCGCCAGCAGCCCAGGACTAGTGGGGGGTGAGCAGTTCTTC; CDR3 protein: CASSPGLVGGEQFF
clone size: -; D gene: -; V gene: TRBV11-1; J gene: TRBJ2-7; CDR3 DNA: TGTGCCAGCAGCAAAGAGGCAGGAACCTACGAGCAGTACTTC; CDR3 protein: CASSKEAGTYEQYF
clone size: -; D gene: -; V gene: TRBV30; J gene: TRBJ1-5; CDR3 DNA: TGTGCCTGGAGTTCCGTAGGGGGAAATCAGCCCCAGCATTTT; CDR3 protein: CAWSSVGGNQPQHF
clone size: once; D gene: -; V gene: TRBV16; J gene: TRBJ1-6; CDR3 DNA: TGTGCCAGCAGTCGACCCCAATCACCCCTCCACTTT; CDR3 protein: CASSRPQSPLHF
clone size: -; D gene: TRBD1; V gene: TRBV27; J gene: TRBJ1-1; CDR3 DNA: TGTGCCAGCAGTTTAATCCAGGGGGTAAACACTGAAGCTTTCTTT; CDR3 protein: CASSLIQGVNTEAFF
clone size: -; D gene: -; V gene: TRBV7-9; J gene: TRBJ2-7; CDR3 DNA: TGTGCCAGCAGCTTAGGACCGTCCGAGCAGTACTTC; CDR3 protein: CASSLGPSEQYF
clone size: -; D gene: TRBD2; V gene: TRBV7-2; J gene: TRBJ2-1; CDR3 DNA: TGTGCCAGCAGCTCTCGGCGGGGGTGGGGTGAGCAGTTCTTC; CDR3 protein: CASSSRRGWGEQFF
clone size: -; D gene: -; V gene: TRBV7-9; J gene: TRBJ1-2; CDR3 DNA: TGTGCCAGCAGCTTAGGGGGGTCAAAGGCCCATGGCTACACCTTC; CDR3 protein: CASSLGGSKAHGYTF
clone size: -; D gene: -; V gene: TRBV29-1; J gene: TRBJ1-3; CDR3 DNA: TGCAGCGCTATTACTGGAGGGACTGGTACCAGAAACACCATATATTTT; CDR3 protein: CSAITGGTGTRNTIYF
clone size: once; D gene: -; V gene: TRBV21-1; J gene: TRBJ2-1; CDR3 DNA: TGTGCCAGCAGCAACGGGCGCGGGGAGAACAATGAGCAGTTCTTC; CDR3 protein: CASSNGRGENNEQFF
clone size: -; D gene: -; V gene: TRBV28; J gene: TRBJ1-5; CDR3 DNA: TGTGCCAGCAGCTTAAGGCAGGGTAAGAATCAGCCCCAGCATTTT; CDR3 protein: CASSLRQGKNQPQHF
clone size: -; D gene: TRBD2; V gene: TRBV6-6; J gene: TRBJ2-1; CDR3 DNA: TGTGCCAGCAGTTATGGCGGGAGGGCCAATGATGAGCAGTTCTTC; CDR3 protein: CASSYGGRANDEQFF
clone size: -; D gene: -; V gene: TRBV4-3; J gene: TRBJ1-2; CDR3 DNA: TGCGCCAGCAGCCAAGTTGTGACGGCAAGAAACTATGGCTACACCTTC; CDR3 protein: CASSQVVTARNYGYTF
clone size: -; D gene: -; V gene: TRBV14; J gene: TRBJ2-3; CDR3 DNA: TGTGCCAGCAGCCGACCCGGGACACCCTTAGTTACGCAGTATTTT; CDR3 protein: CASSRPGTPLVTQYF
clone size: -; D gene: -; V gene: TRBV7-6; J gene: TRBJ2-7; CDR3 DNA: TGTGCCAGCAGCTTAGCAAGTGTCGAACCCTACGAGCAGTACTTC; CDR3 protein: CASSLASVEPYEQYF
clone size: -; D gene: TRBD2; V gene: TRBV4-2; J gene: TRBJ2-7; CDR3 DNA: TGTGCCAGCAGCCAAGAAAGGCCAGCGGGAGTAGGGGTCGAGCAGTACTTC; CDR3 protein: CASSQERPAGVGVEQYF
clone size: -; D gene: -; V gene: TRBV29-1; J gene: TRBJ2-7; CDR3 DNA: TGCAGCGTTGAAGATAAGGGAGTCTACGAGCAGTACTTC; CDR3 protein: CSVEDKGVYEQYF
clone size: -; D gene: TRBD2; V gene: TRBV15; J gene: TRBJ2-3; CDR3 DNA: TGTGCCACCAGCAGAGAGGCGGGGGGGGCAGATACGCAGTATTTT; CDR3 protein: CATSREAGGADTQYF
clone size: -; D gene: -; V gene: TRBV28; J gene: TRBJ2-3; CDR3 DNA: TGTGCCAGCAGTTCCGACAGGCCTGCCGGTCCAGATACGCAGTATTTT; CDR3 protein: CASSSDRPAGPDTQYF
clone size: -; D gene: TRBD1; V gene: TRBV29-1; J gene: TRBJ1-1; CDR3 DNA: TGCAGCGTGCACGACAGGGAGAACACTGAAGCTTTCTTT; CDR3 protein: CSVHDRENTEAFF
clone size: -; D gene: -; V gene: TRBV5-1; J gene: TRBJ2-5; CDR3 DNA: TGCGCCAGCGCGGGGGCGGGTAGGAGTGCGGGAGAGACCCAGTACTTC; CDR3 protein: CASAGAGRSAGETQYF
clone size: few; D gene: -; V gene: TRBV28; J gene: TRBJ1-5; CDR3 DNA: TGTGCCAGCAGTTTAGGGGGGCACCCTCCTGAACCCCAGCATTTT; CDR3 protein: CASSLGGHPPEPQHF
clone size: few; D gene: -; V gene: TRBV5-1; J gene: TRBJ1-1; CDR3 DNA: TGCGCCAGCAGCTTGGGTCAGGGGTACACTGAAGCTTTCTTT; CDR3 protein: CASSLGQGYTEAFF
clone size: few; D gene: -; V gene: TRBV2; J gene: TRBJ1-1; CDR3 DNA: TGTGCCAGCAAAATAACAGTGGTTGAAGCTTTCTTT; CDR3 protein: CASKITVVEAFF
clone size: -; D gene: -; V gene: TRBV14; J gene: TRBJ1-4; CDR3 DNA: TGTGCCAGCAGCCAAGAATTGGGTACGACAACTAATGAAAAACTGTTTTTT; CDR3 protein: CASSQELGTTTNEKLFF